The entry that follows covers one TCR beta chain sequence. A much larger clone lies a single base off, so this may be a read error. The sample comes from a study of T cells in Graves' hyperthyroidism and ophthalmopathy. The study based diagnoses on clinical symptoms, serum thyroxine and TRAb, thyroid ultrasound and orbital computed tomography. Extraction of PBMCs used 9 to 10 ml of fresh peripheral blood. There are 14 residues in the CDR3. Amplified TCR beta CDR3 regions derived from RNA transcripts. RT-PCR in the first round (using the HTBI primer set) targeted the TCR CDR3. A single record per CDR3 protein comes from TCRdb applying MiXCR to the multiplex PCR reads. The sample includes approximately 640,000 distinct CDR3 sequences, 15% to 20% seen only once; the top ten take roughly 16%.

Sequenced sample: blood. The chain carries TRBV12-3 or TRBV12-4 and TRBJ1-5, with 9 bases identical to TRBD1. This TCR derives from a man aged 45-65 years with Graves' hyperthyroidism. The CDR3 DNA follows: TGTGCCAGCAGCCAGGACAGGGGAAATCAGTCCCAGCATTTT. Translating gives CASSQDRGNQSQHF.